Listed below are T cell receptor beta chains from one sample, sequenced in a study of Graves' ophthalmopathy and Graves' hyperthyroidism. TCRdb analysed the multiplex PCR reads with MiXCR anew, one entry per CDR3 protein. This table has hundreds of thousands of distinct CDR3 sequences, approximately 39% appearing once. The sequenced sample was peripheral blood. The receptor source for this set is an adult man with Graves' ophthalmopathy. Both conserved end residues are part of each CDR3. The order of the fields is J gene, clone size, D gene, V gene, CDR3 DNA, CDR3 protein. D genes are given only for firm matches. Size is omitted from some rows. Given values are once, few, many or a class for expanded clones.

TRBJ1-2,many,NA,TRBV7-3,TGTGCCAGCAGCTTCCCTGAGGGACTACGAGGCTACACCTTC,CASSFPEGLRGYTF
TRBJ2-7,many,NA,TRBV12-3/TRBV12-4,TGTGCCAGCAGTTTATCGGTCGGCGAGCAGTACTTC,CASSLSVGEQYF
TRBJ1-2,once,NA,TRBV15,TGTGCCACCAGCAGCTTGACAAGGACAGCTAACTATGGCTACACCTTC,CATSSLTRTANYGYTF
TRBJ2-7,few,NA,TRBV20-1,TGCAGTGCTAGTGGGGGGGCAAGGAACGAGCAGTACTTC,CSASGGARNEQYF
TRBJ1-1,many,NA,TRBV2,TGTGCCAGCAGTGATGGGGGGGCGATAATCACTGAAGCTTTCTTT,CASSDGGAIITEAFF
TRBJ2-5,NA,TRBD1,TRBV24-1,TGTGCCACCAGTGCGACAGGGGAGGAGACCCAGTACTTC,CATSATGEETQYF
TRBJ2-5,NA,TRBD2,TRBV12-3/TRBV12-4,TGTGCCAGCAGTGACCGGGGACTAGCGGGGCCCCCCGGTGAGACCCAGTACTTC,CASSDRGLAGPPGETQYF
TRBJ2-1,NA,TRBD2,TRBV19,TGTGCCAGTAGGAGGAGCGGGGCCAATGAGCAGTTCTTC,CASRRSGANEQFF
TRBJ1-6,NA,NA,TRBV25-1,TGTGCCAGCCACGACGGAGCTGGCCATAATTCACCCCTCCACTTT,CASHDGAGHNSPLHF
TRBJ2-5,many,TRBD2,TRBV7-9,TGTGCCAGCAGCCGGAACCTGGGGTCAGCGGGAGCGTGGCAGGAGACCCAGTACTTC,CASSRNLGSAGAWQETQYF
TRBJ2-7,many,TRBD1,TRBV7-2,TGTGCCAGCAGCCCGCCGGGACAGGGTCGCTACGAGCAGTACTTC,CASSPPGQGRYEQYF
TRBJ1-4,NA,NA,TRBV19,TGTGCCAGTAGTACGGGACCGACCCACGGTGAAAAACTGTTTTTT,CASSTGPTHGEKLFF
TRBJ2-5,many,NA,TRBV29-1,TGCAGCGCAAGTCATCCAGGGAAAGAGACCCAGTACTTC,CSASHPGKETQYF
TRBJ1-2,NA,NA,TRBV24-1,TGTGCCTCCAGTGACACCCGGGCTGGCTACGGCTACACCTTC,CASSDTRAGYGYTF
TRBJ1-4,many,NA,TRBV7-2,TGTGCCAGCAGCTTAGTCACAGGACATAATGAAAAACTGTTTTTT,CASSLVTGHNEKLFF
TRBJ1-5,NA,TRBD1,TRBV10-3,TGTGCCATCATGATCGGACAGGGAGGCGATCAGCCCCAGCATTTT,CAIMIGQGGDQPQHF
TRBJ1-5,many,NA,TRBV7-8,TGTGCCAGCAGCTTAGGTCCCGCTCAGGGCGATAGCAATCAGCCCCAGCATTTT,CASSLGPAQGDSNQPQHF
TRBJ1-6,many,TRBD1,TRBV7-2,TGTGCCAGCAGCTCCGGACAGGTTAATTCACCCCTCCACTTT,CASSSGQVNSPLHF
TRBJ1-3,many,NA,TRBV19,TGTGCCACTCAACAGGGTTCTGGAAACACCATATATTTT,CATQQGSGNTIYF
TRBJ1-1,NA,TRBD1,TRBV7-2,TGTGCCAGCAGCTTGACAGGGGGCGAAGTACGGGCTGAAGCTTTCTTT,CASSLTGGEVRAEAFF
TRBJ1-1,NA,TRBD1,TRBV2,TGTGCCAGCCCCAGGGGGGTCGGCACTGAAGCTTTCTTT,CASPRGVGTEAFF
TRBJ1-2,NA,NA,TRBV7-2,TGTGCCAGCAGCTTAGACAGGATGGGGGGTATCAGTGGCTACACCTTC,CASSLDRMGGISGYTF
TRBJ2-2,many,NA,TRBV14,TGTGCCAGCAGCCAAGGACGGGACACCGGGGAGCTGTTTTTT,CASSQGRDTGELFF
TRBJ1-2,NA,NA,TRBV9,TGTGCCAGCAGCCCCCGGGACGAGAGCTATGGCTACACCTTC,CASSPRDESYGYTF
TRBJ1-6,few,NA,TRBV9,TGTGCCAGCAGTTACGGCTCGGGCAGCCGCTCCTATAATTCACCCCTCCACTTT,CASSYGSGSRSYNSPLHF
TRBJ2-2,many,TRBD2,TRBV19,TGTGCCAGTAAGGGGACTAGCGGGCTCACCGGGGAGCTGTTTTTT,CASKGTSGLTGELFF
TRBJ1-5,many,NA,TRBV12-3/TRBV12-4,TGTGCCAGCAGTTCACAAGACATTCAGCCCCAGCATTTT,CASSSQDIQPQHF
TRBJ1-1,NA,NA,TRBV5-1,TGCGCCAGCAGCTCGGGCAGGTTCACTGAAGCTTTCTTT,CASSSGRFTEAFF
TRBJ1-1,many,NA,TRBV20-1,TGCAGTGCTAGAGAATCCGGTAACACTGAAGCTTTCTTT,CSARESGNTEAFF
TRBJ2-5,NA,NA,TRBV19,TGTGCCTGGAGTCTCGCGGGGGAGACCCAGTACTTC,CAWSLAGETQYF